This T cell receptor (beta chain) was recovered during a study of early T cells in non-severe SARS-CoV-2 infection. Germline trimming cut 8 bases from V and 2 bases from J; bases unmatched to any gene: 1. Germline CDR1 and CDR2: MNHNS and SASEGT. This CDR3 is 13 amino acids long. MiXCR was run by TCRdb on the 5' RACE reads, yielding one entry per CDR3 protein. The sample includes 83,000 or so distinct CDR3 sequences, 8% to 13% of them seen just once. At least ten counts were recorded for this clonotype. The sequencing used whole blood, collected at baseline. This rearrangement joins TRBV6-1 to TRBJ2-2; 8 nucleotides agree with TRBD1. The sequence was collected from an adult who was a healthcare worker with PCR-confirmed SARS-CoV-2 infection or an uninfected control (not recorded which). DNA for the CDR3: TGTGCCAGCGACAGGGGAAACACCGGGGAGCTGTTTTTT. This translates into CASDRGNTGELFF.